This is a list of T cell receptor beta chains from one sample in a study of blood T cell repertoires in COVID-19. Only in-frame clones appear in the TCRdb table, and some are missing; sequencing was by immunoSEQ multiplex PCR. The table lists 200,000 to 250,000 clones, around 90% of them singletons. The sample consisted of peripheral blood. Receptor source: a man younger than 40 with acute or convalescent COVID-19. Both conserved end residues are part of each CDR3. D genes are given only for firm matches. Part of the rows lack a size; the others show once, few, many or a class for expanded clones.

TRBD1	TRBV5-6	NA	TRBJ2-5	TGTGCCAGCAGCTTGTCCCTGACAGGGGGCGGCAAGACCCAGTACTTC	CASSLSLTGGGKTQYF
NA	TRBV28	once	TRBJ1-5	TGTGCCAGCTACGTCGGGGGGCGGGGTCAGCCCCAGCATTTT	CASYVGGRGQPQHF
NA	TRBV5-1	NA	TRBJ1-4	TGCGCCAGCAGCCCGCAATACGGGTTGGGTGTCGAAAAACTGTTTTTT	CASSPQYGLGVEKLFF
NA	TRBV6-4	NA	TRBJ1-1	TGTGCCAGCAGCCAGGGACAGAACACTGAAGCTTTCTTT	CASSQGQNTEAFF
TRBD2	TRBV28	NA	TRBJ2-2	TGTGCCATCAATCCGGGGGGGTCCACCGGGGAGCTGTTTTTT	CAINPGGSTGELFF
NA	TRBV5-8	NA	TRBJ2-3	TGTGCCAGCAGCCGGGGGGCTAGACGAGATACGCAGTATTTT	CASSRGARRDTQYF
NA	TRBV28	NA	TRBJ1-6	TGTGCCAGCAGTTCTGGGGGGTGGAATTCACCCCTCCACTTT	CASSSGGWNSPLHF
TRBD1	TRBV7-6	NA	TRBJ1-6	TGTGCCAGCAGCCGACAGGGCTATAATTCACCCCTCCACTTT	CASSRQGYNSPLHF
TRBD1	TRBV18	NA	TRBJ2-7	TGTGCCAGCTCACCAGCCGGGACAGGGGGCTACGAGCAGTACTTC	CASSPAGTGGYEQYF
NA	TRBV5-1	NA	TRBJ1-1	TGCGCCAGCAGAGAGACAGGCTGGGAGAATGAAGCTTTCTTT	CASRETGWENEAFF
NA	TRBV5-1	NA	TRBJ2-5	TGCGCCAGCGCCCAGGGCCAAGAGACCCAGTACTTC	CASAQGQETQYF
TRBD2	TRBV19	NA	TRBJ2-6	TGTGCCAGTAGTCCTGGCCGGAGGGGAGCGGGGTCTGGGGCCAACGTCCTGACTTTC	CASSPGRRGAGSGANVLTF
TRBD2	TRBV2	NA	TRBJ2-1	TGTGCCAGCACTTTAGCGGGAGGGCCGACAAATGAGCAGTTCTTC	CASTLAGGPTNEQFF
NA	TRBV5-1	NA	TRBJ1-1	TGCGCCAGCAGCTTGGGACAGGCCGCGCTAGGTAATGAAGCTTTCTTT	CASSLGQAALGNEAFF
NA	TRBV11-2	NA	TRBJ1-6	TGTGCCAGCAGCGCACGCGGGACTGGTTCACCCCTCCACTTT	CASSARGTGSPLHF
TRBD2	TRBV19	NA	TRBJ2-5	TGTGCCAGTGGAAGCGGGGGTAGAGAGACCCAGTACTTC	CASGSGGRETQYF
NA	TRBV13	NA	TRBJ2-7	TGTGCCAGCAGCTTAGGCCTGGGGGGTGCAAGGTACGAGCAGTACTTC	CASSLGLGGARYEQYF
NA	TRBV5-1	NA	TRBJ2-7	TGCGCCAGCAGCTTCGGTGTACCGGGGTCCACCTACGAGCAGTACTTC	CASSFGVPGSTYEQYF
NA	TRBV6-6	NA	TRBJ1-5	TGTGCCAGCTATGGACGGGGAAATCAGCCCCAGCATTTT	CASYGRGNQPQHF
NA	TRBV7-3	NA	TRBJ2-1	TGTGCCAGCAGCTCGACTCGGGACAATGAGCAGTTCTTC	CASSSTRDNEQFF
TRBD2	TRBV3-1/TRBV3-2	NA	TRBJ2-7	TGTGCCAGCAGCCAATCTAGCGGGAGACGGGTCGAGCAGTACTTC	CASSQSSGRRVEQYF
NA	TRBV6-5	NA	TRBJ1-5	TGTGCCAGCAGTTACTCGGGCAGTTATCAGCCCCAGCATTTT	CASSYSGSYQPQHF
NA	TRBV27	NA	TRBJ2-7	TGTGCCAGCAGCGACAGAAACTCCTACGAGCAGTACTTC	CASSDRNSYEQYF
NA	TRBV6-1	few	TRBJ1-5	TGTGCCAGCAGTGAAGCGCCGGGAGGCAATCAGCCCCAGCATTTT	CASSEAPGGNQPQHF
NA	TRBV28	NA	TRBJ1-2	TGTGCCAGCAGTTTGACCGCCGGAGCTAACTATGGCTACACCTTC	CASSLTAGANYGYTF
NA	TRBV6-2/TRBV6-3	NA	TRBJ1-5	TGTGCCAGCAGTTCCGCGGGCGGCAATCAGCCCCAGCATTTT	CASSSAGGNQPQHF
NA	TRBV28	NA	TRBJ2-1	TGTGCCAGCAGTTTGATAATCAGGGTATCTGAGCAGTTCTTC	CASSLIIRVSEQFF
NA	TRBV2	NA	TRBJ2-3	TGTGCCAGCTCATGGTTAGCGGTAGTCACAGATACGCAGTATTTT	CASSWLAVVTDTQYF
TRBD1	TRBV7-2	NA	TRBJ2-7	TGTGCCAGCAGCCTGACGGGACAGGGGGCTTCCGAGCAGTACTTC	CASSLTGQGASEQYF
TRBD1	TRBV5-1	NA	TRBJ2-7	TGCGCCAGCAGCGACGCGCGGCAGGGGGCACGCGAGCAGTACTTC	CASSDARQGAREQYF
TRBD2	TRBV5-1	NA	TRBJ2-2	TGCGCCAGCAGTGTTAGCGGGAGTGGAAACACCGGGGAGCTGTTTTTT	CASSVSGSGNTGELFF
NA	TRBV28	NA	TRBJ2-4	TGTGCCAGCAGTAGCCCGGGGGGCCTAGCCAAAAACATTCAGTACTTC	CASSSPGGLAKNIQYF
TRBD2	TRBV5-6	once	TRBJ2-1	TGTGCCAGCAGCTTGGACAGCGGGGGGGATTACAATGAGCAGTTCTTC	CASSLDSGGDYNEQFF
NA	TRBV15	NA	TRBJ1-6	TGTGCCACCAGCAGAGATCTTGGGGGCGGCTCACCCCTCCACTTT	CATSRDLGGGSPLHF
NA	TRBV28	once	TRBJ1-3	TGTGCCAGCAGTTTAATATTCCGCTACTCTGGAAACACCATATATTTT	CASSLIFRYSGNTIYF
NA	TRBV28	NA	TRBJ2-3	TGTGCCAGCAGTTTATGGTCTAGCACAGATACGCAGTATTTT	CASSLWSSTDTQYF
NA	TRBV7-3	NA	TRBJ2-3	TGTGCCAGCAGCTTAACGCCGGTGGATACGCAGTATTTT	CASSLTPVDTQYF
NA	TRBV7-2	NA	TRBJ1-1	TGTGCCAGCAGCCCAATGGTGGTGTACGGCACTGAAGCTTTCTTT	CASSPMVVYGTEAFF
TRBD1	TRBV2	NA	TRBJ2-1	TGTGCCAGCATCGATGGGGACAGGGAATACAATGAGCAGTTCTTC	CASIDGDREYNEQFF
NA	TRBV12-5	NA	TRBJ2-1	TGTGCTAGTGGTCGCGGGGACTCCTACAATGAGCAGTTCTTC	CASGRGDSYNEQFF
NA	TRBV27	NA	TRBJ1-6	TGTGCCAGTCGCCGGGACATTGGCGGGAATTCACCCCTCCACTTT	CASRRDIGGNSPLHF
NA	TRBV5-1	NA	TRBJ1-1	TGCGCCAGCAGCCCCGGACATAACACTGAAGCTTTCTTT	CASSPGHNTEAFF
NA	TRBV29-1	NA	TRBJ2-7	TGCAGCGTTTGGGCTGGTTGGGAGCAGTACTTC	CSVWAGWEQYF
NA	TRBV9	NA	TRBJ2-7	TGTGCCAGCAGCGTATTTGCAGGGGAAGCCTACGAGCAGTACTTC	CASSVFAGEAYEQYF
NA	TRBV18	NA	TRBJ2-2	TGTGCCAGCTCGGACCGGGACAAAGGACTTACCGGGGAGCTGTTTTTT	CASSDRDKGLTGELFF
TRBD2	TRBV2	once	TRBJ2-3	TGTGCCAGCAGCTCCGGGACTAGCGGAACAGATACGCAGTATTTT	CASSSGTSGTDTQYF
NA	TRBV4-1	few	TRBJ1-1	TGCGCCAGCAGCCAAGACCCTGGCCCCGGTAGGAGGACTGAAGCTTTCTTT	CASSQDPGPGRRTEAFF
TRBD1	TRBV2	NA	TRBJ2-7	TGTGCCAGCAAGGAACAGGGGGGCTACGAGCAGTACTTC	CASKEQGGYEQYF